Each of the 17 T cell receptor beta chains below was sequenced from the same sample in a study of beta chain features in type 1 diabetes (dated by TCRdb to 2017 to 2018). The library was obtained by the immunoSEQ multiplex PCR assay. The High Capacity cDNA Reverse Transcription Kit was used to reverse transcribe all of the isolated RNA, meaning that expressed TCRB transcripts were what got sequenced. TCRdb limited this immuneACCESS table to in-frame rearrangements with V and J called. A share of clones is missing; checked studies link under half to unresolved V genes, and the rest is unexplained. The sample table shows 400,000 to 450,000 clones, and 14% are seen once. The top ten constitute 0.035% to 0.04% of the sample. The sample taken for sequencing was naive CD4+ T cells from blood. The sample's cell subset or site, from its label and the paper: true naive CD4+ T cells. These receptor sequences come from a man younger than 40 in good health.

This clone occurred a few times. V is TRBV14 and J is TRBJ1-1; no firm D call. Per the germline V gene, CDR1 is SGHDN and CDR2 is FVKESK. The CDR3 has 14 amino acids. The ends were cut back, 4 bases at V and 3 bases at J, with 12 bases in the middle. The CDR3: CASSPLGRDTEAFF. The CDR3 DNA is TGTGCCAGCAGCCCCCTTGGTCGGGACACTGAAGCTTTCTTT.

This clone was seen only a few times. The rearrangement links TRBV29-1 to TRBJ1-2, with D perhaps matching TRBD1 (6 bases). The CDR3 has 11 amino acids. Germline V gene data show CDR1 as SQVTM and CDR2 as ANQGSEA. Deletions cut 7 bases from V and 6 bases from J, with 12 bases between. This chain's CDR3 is CSDDRRDGYTF. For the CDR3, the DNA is TGCAGCGACGACAGGAGAGATGGCTACACCTTC.

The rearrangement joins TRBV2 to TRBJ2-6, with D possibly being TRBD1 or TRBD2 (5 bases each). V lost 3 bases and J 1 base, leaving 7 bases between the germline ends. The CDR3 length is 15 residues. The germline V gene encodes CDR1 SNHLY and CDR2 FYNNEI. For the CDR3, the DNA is TGTGCCAGCAGTGACGGGGCATCTGGGGCCAACGTCCTGACTTTC. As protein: CASSDGASGANVLTF.

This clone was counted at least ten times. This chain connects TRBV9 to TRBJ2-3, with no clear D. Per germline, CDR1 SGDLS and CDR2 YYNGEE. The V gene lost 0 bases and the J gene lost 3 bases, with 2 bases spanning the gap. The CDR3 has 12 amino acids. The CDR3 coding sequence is TGTGCCAGCAGCGTAGAGACAGATACGCAGTATTTT. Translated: CASSVETDTQYF.

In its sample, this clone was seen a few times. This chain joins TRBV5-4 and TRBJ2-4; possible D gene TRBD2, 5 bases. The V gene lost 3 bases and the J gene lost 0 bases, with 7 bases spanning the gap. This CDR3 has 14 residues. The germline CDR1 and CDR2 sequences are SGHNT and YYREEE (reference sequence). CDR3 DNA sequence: TGTGCCAGCAGCTGGACTGGAGCCAAAAACATTCAGTACTTC. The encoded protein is CASSWTGAKNIQYF.

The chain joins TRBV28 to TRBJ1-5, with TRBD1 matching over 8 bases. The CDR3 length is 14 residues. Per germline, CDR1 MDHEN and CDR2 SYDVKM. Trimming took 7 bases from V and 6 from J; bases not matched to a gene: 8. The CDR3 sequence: CASILTGGVQPQHF. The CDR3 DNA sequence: TGTGCCAGCATCCTAACAGGGGGTGTTCAGCCCCAGCATTTT. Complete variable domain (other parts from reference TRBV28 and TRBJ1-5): DVKVTQSSRYLVKRTGEKVFLECVQDMDHENMFWYRQDPGLGLRLIYFSYDVKMKEKGDIPEGYSVSREKKERFSLILESASTNQTSMYLCASILTGGVQPQHFGDGTRLSIL.

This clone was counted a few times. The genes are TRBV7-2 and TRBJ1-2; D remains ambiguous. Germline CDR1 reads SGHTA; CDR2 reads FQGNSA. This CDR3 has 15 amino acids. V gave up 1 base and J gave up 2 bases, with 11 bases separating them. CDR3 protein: CASSLGGGTNYGYTF. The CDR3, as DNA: TGTGCCAGCAGCTTAGGGGGAGGCACCAACTATGGCTACACCTTC.

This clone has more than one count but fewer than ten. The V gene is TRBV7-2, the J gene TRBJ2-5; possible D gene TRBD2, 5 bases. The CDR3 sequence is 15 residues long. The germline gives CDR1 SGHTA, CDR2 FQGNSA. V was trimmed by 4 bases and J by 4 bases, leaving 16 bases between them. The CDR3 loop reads CASSSPLTRGETQYF. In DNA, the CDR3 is TGTGCCAGCAGCTCCCCGCTGACCCGGGGAGAGACCCAGTACTTC.

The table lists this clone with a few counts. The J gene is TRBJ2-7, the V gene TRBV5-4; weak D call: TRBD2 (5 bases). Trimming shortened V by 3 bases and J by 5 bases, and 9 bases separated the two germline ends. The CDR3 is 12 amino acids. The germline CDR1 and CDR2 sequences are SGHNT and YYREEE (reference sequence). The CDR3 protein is CASSSGSNEQYF. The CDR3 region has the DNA TGTGCCAGCAGCTCGGGGAGCAACGAGCAGTACTTC.

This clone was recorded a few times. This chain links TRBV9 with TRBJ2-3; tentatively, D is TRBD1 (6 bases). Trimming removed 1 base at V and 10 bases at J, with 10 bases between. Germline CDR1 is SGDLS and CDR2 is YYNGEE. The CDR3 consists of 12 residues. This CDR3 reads CASSVRAGAQYF. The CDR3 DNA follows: TGTGCCAGCAGCGTAAGGGCAGGGGCGCAGTATTTT.

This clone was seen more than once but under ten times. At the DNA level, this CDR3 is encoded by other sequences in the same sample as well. The CDR3 here is CASSAAGGWGTDTQYF. In DNA, the CDR3 is TGTGCCAGCAGTGCAGCGGGGGGTTGGGGCACAGATACGCAGTATTTT. The chain has TRBV25-1 and TRBJ2-3, with 9 bases identical to TRBD2. CDR1 and CDR2 from the germline V gene are MGHDK and SYGVNS. The CDR3 runs 16 residues. Unmatched junction bases numbered 6, after V lost 4 bases and J lost 1 base.

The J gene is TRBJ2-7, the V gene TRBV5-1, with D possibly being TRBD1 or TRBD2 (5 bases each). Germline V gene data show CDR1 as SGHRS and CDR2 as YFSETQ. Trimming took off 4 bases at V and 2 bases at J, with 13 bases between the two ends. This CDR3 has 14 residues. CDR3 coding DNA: TGCGCCAGCAGCGGGGAGACAGCAACCTACGAGCAGTACTTC. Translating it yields CASSGETATYEQYF.

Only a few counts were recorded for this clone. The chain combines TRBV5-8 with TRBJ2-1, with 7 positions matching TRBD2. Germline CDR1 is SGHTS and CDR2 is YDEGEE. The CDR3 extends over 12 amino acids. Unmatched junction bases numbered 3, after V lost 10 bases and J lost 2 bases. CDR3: CAERGPYNEQFF. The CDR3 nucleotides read TGTGCCGAGCGGGGACCCTACAATGAGCAGTTCTTC.

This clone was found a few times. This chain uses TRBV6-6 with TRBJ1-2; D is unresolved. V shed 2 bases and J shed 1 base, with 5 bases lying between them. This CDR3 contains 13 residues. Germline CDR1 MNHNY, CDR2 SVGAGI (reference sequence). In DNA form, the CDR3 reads TGTGCCAGCAGTTACGACGGTAACTATGGCTACACCTTC. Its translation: CASSYDGNYGYTF.

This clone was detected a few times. The chain's CDR3 is CASSKGDRDQETQYF. The CDR3 coding sequence is TGTGCCAGCAGCAAAGGGGACAGGGACCAAGAGACCCAGTACTTC. The J gene is TRBJ2-5, the V gene TRBV21-1; TRBD1 is taken as the D call from the table, unchecked against the DNA. TRBV21-1 is given as a pseudogene. The CDR3 has 15 amino acids.

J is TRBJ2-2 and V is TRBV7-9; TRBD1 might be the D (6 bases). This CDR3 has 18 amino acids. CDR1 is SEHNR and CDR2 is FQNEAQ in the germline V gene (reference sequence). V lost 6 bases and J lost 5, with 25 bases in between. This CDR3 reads CASRPTSGTLRATGELFF. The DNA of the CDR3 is TGTGCCAGCAGACCTACTTCCGGGACACTCCGAGCGACCGGGGAGCTGTTTTTT. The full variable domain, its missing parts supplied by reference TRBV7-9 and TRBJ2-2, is DTGVSQNPRHKITKRGQNVTFRCDPISEHNRLYWYRQTLGQGPEFLTYFQNEAQLEKSRLLSDRFSAERPKGSFSTLEIQRTEQGDSAMYLCASRPTSGTLRATGELFFGEGSRLTVL.

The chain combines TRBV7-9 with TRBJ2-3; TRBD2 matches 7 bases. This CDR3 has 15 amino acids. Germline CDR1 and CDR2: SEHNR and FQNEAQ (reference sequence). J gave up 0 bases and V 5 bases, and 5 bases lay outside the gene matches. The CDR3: CASSPWGGSTDTQYF. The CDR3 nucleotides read TGTGCCAGCAGCCCATGGGGGGGTAGCACAGATACGCAGTATTTT.